The next 29 T cell receptor beta chains were all read from a single sample in a study of T cells in localized non-small cell lung cancer. Method: immunoSEQ multiplex PCR; TCRdb's copy keeps in-frame clones and lacks some. Of around 41,000 clones in the sample, about 86% are singletons; the top ten hold roughly 6.9%. The sample here was peripheral blood, taken before any cancer treatment. These receptors all come from a woman aged 18 to 49 with stage III lung adenocarcinoma.

This rearrangement joins TRBV7-7 to TRBJ2-1; 7 bases align to TRBD2. The CDR3 spans 15 residues. Trimming took 5 bases from V and 9 from J; bases not matched to a gene: 13. Germline V gene lookup returns CDR1 SSHAT and CDR2 FNYEAQ (reference sequence). The CDR3 protein is CASSQEGGALGEQFF. CDR3 bases: TGTGCCAGCAGCCAAGAGGGAGGGGCTTTAGGTGAGCAGTTCTTC.

V is TRBV5-1 and J is TRBJ1-1; the match to TRBD1 covers 9 bases. The CDR3 is 16 amino acids. Germline V CDR1 and CDR2: SGHRS, YFSETQ. After removal of 4 bases from V and 4 bases from J, the junction contained 11 bases not matched to a gene. The CDR3 DNA follows: TGCGCCAGCAGCCCCAGGGACAGGGAAGAGGGCACTGAAGCTTTCTTT. Its translation: CASSPRDREEGTEAFF. The full variable domain, completed using reference TRBV5-1 and TRBJ1-1, is KAGVTQTPRYLIKTRGQQVTLSCSPISGHRSVSWYQQTPGQGLQFLFEYFSETQRNKGNFPGRFSGRQFSNSRSEMNVSTLELGDSALYLCASSPRDREEGTEAFFGQGTRLTVV.

The chain links TRBV7-9 to TRBJ2-1; TRBD1 matches at 10 bases. Germline assignment: CDR1 SEHNR and CDR2 FQNEAQ (reference sequence). V trimming: 1 base; J trimming: 6 bases; junction bases outside the gene matches: 6. The CDR3 covers 16 residues. The CDR3 DNA reads TGTGCCAGCAGCTTAGTTCGACAGGGGGCTGGCAATGAGCAGTTCTTC. Protein sequence: CASSLVRQGAGNEQFF.

The chain couples TRBV19 to TRBJ2-1; D is perhaps TRBD1 (6 bases). There are 14 residues in the CDR3. Trimming removed 10 bases at V and 8 bases at J, with 21 bases between. The germline V gene has CDR1 LNHDA and CDR2 SQIVND (reference sequence). CDR3 amino acids: CATEPQGRLHEQFF. Written as DNA, the CDR3 is TGTGCCACTGAGCCACAGGGCCGTTTGCATGAGCAGTTCTTC.

The chain couples TRBV7-8 to TRBJ1-1; D is possibly TRBD1 (5 bases). This CDR3 has 14 amino acids. The germline V gene has CDR1 SGHVS and CDR2 FQNEAQ. V was trimmed by 4 bases and J by 4 bases, leaving 13 bases between them. CDR3 amino acids: CASSWAGQGTEAFF. CDR3 nucleotides: TGTGCCAGCAGCTGGGCCGGTCAGGGCACTGAAGCTTTCTTT.

This chain joins TRBV29-1 and TRBJ2-2; D remains ambiguous. From germline, CDR1 is SQVTM and CDR2 ANQGSEA. Trimming stripped 0 bases from V and 2 bases from J, with 7 bases between. The CDR3 runs 14 residues. The CDR3 loop is CSVEDTSNTGELFF. CDR3 DNA: TGCAGCGTTGAAGATACCAGTAACACCGGGGAGCTGTTTTTT.

The genes are TRBV29-1 and TRBJ1-1, with 7 bases aligning to TRBD1. The V gene end was trimmed by 4 bases and the J gene end by 11 bases; junction bases not matched to a gene: 19. Germline V gives CDR1 SQVTM, CDR2 ANQGSEA. The CDR3 is made up of 15 amino acids. CDR3 nucleotides: TGCAGCGTTGGGTACTCCAGCTCTGGGGAGGGGGCTGCTTTCTTT. Its protein is CSVGYSSSGEGAAFF.

The chain employs TRBV29-1 and TRBJ1-5; 9 positions agree with TRBD1. J lost 4 bases, V lost 4 bases, and 2 bases had no gene match. The CDR3 sequence is 13 residues long. Germline CDR1 reads SQVTM; CDR2 reads ANQGSEA. CDR3 DNA: TGCAGCGTTGGGGGGACAGGGAATCAGCCCCAGCATTTT. Its protein is CSVGGTGNQPQHF.

The chain carries TRBV6-6 and TRBJ2-7, with D possibly matching TRBD2 (6 bases). CDR1 is MNHNY and CDR2 is SVGAGI in the germline V gene (reference sequence). The CDR3 totals 12 residues. The V gene lost 6 bases and the J gene lost 5 bases, with 11 bases spanning the gap. CDR3 amino acids: CASRGGPDEQYF. The CDR3 nucleotides read TGTGCCAGCAGGGGGGGTCCCGACGAGCAGTACTTC.

The rearrangement links TRBV19 to TRBJ2-7; D might be TRBD1 (6 bases). V was shortened by 8 bases and J by 2 bases, with 13 bases between the two germline ends. The CDR3 has 13 amino acids. CDR1 and CDR2 from the germline V gene are LNHDA and SQIVND (reference sequence). CDR3 sequence reads: CASAQGTTYEQYF. Written as DNA, the CDR3 is TGTGCCAGTGCACAGGGTACGACCTACGAGCAGTACTTC.

V gene TRBV29-1 combines with J gene TRBJ2-7; a weak D match, TRBD2 (7 bases). V was pared by 6 bases and J by 2 bases, with 14 bases between. CDR1 and CDR2 from the germline V gene are SQVTM and ANQGSEA. The CDR3 covers 13 residues. Here the CDR3 DNA reads TGCAGCGTGTGGGCGGGGGCCGCCTACGAGCAGTACTTC. Its protein is CSVWAGAAYEQYF.

The chain is built from TRBV19 and TRBJ1-6, with 9 bases that match TRBD1. This CDR3 contains 14 residues. In germline, CDR1 is LNHDA, CDR2 SQIVND (reference sequence). Trimming cost V 3 bases and J 6 bases; bases outside gene matches: 0. The CDR3 DNA reads as TGTGCCAGTAGTATGGGACAGGGTAATTCACCCCTCCACTTT. Translated: CASSMGQGNSPLHF. Using reference TRBV19 and TRBJ1-6 for the parts outside the CDR3, the full variable domain is DGGITQSPKYLFRKEGQNVTLSCEQNLNHDAMYWYRQDPGQGLRLIYYSQIVNDFQKGDIAEGYSVSREKKESFPLTVTSAQKNPTAFYLCASSMGQGNSPLHFGNGTRLTVT.

The chain joins TRBV19 to TRBJ1-2; D ambiguous. Trimming stripped 0 bases from V and 8 bases from J, with 19 bases between. The CDR3 consists of 16 residues. CDR1 is LNHDA and CDR2 is SQIVND in the germline V gene (reference sequence). CDR3 bases: TGTGCCAGTAGTATAGATACCCTGCGGAGGCCGGGAGGCTACACCTTC. This codes for CASSIDTLRRPGGYTF.

This chain connects TRBV18 to TRBJ2-7, with 7 bases aligning to TRBD1. Germline loops: CDR1 KGHSH, CDR2 LQKENI. The J segment lost 0 bases and the V segment lost 1 base, leaving 0 bases of the junction unmatched. CDR3 length: 14 amino acids. CDR3 sequence (DNA): TGTGCCAGCTCACCACGGGACAGCTCCTACGAGCAGTACTTC. Translating gives CASSPRDSSYEQYF.

This chain joins TRBV7-8 and TRBJ1-1; 7 nucleotides align to TRBD1. Losses at the gene ends were 4 bases for V and 5 bases for J; bases not matched to a gene: 4. This CDR3 has 13 residues. Germline lookup yields CDR1 SGHVS and CDR2 FQNEAQ. The CDR3 nucleotides are TGTGCCAGCAGCTCCTCAGGGGGAACTGAAGCTTTCTTT. It translates to CASSSSGGTEAFF. Filled out from reference TRBV7-8 and TRBJ1-1, the complete variable domain reads GAGVSQSPRYKVAKRGQDVALRCDPISGHVSLFWYQQALGQGPEFLTYFQNEAQLDKSGLPSDRFFAERPEGSVSTLKIQRTQQEDSAVYLCASSSSGGTEAFFGQGTRLTVV.

The chain links TRBV7-2 to TRBJ1-5, with D perhaps matching TRBD1 (5 bases). The CDR3 spans 13 residues. Trimming pared 3 bases from V and 6 bases from J, leaving 9 bases between. Germline CDR1 reads SGHTA; CDR2 reads FQGNSA. This chain's CDR3 is CASSFGAGQPQHF. CDR3 nucleotide sequence: TGTGCCAGCAGCTTCGGGGCGGGTCAGCCCCAGCATTTT.

This chain's CDR3 is CASSLGGTAKNTEAFF. Written as DNA, the CDR3 is TGCGCCAGCAGCTTAGGTGGGACAGCAAAGAACACTGAAGCTTTCTTT. This chain links TRBV5-1 with TRBJ1-1; 7 bases agree with TRBD1. Trimming removed 2 bases from V and 1 base from J; junction bases left unmatched: 8. The CDR3 contains 16 residues. CDR1 and CDR2 from the germline V gene are SGHRS and YFSETQ.

The chain employs TRBV6-1 and TRBJ1-5, with a possible D match to TRBD1 (5 bases). The V gene's germline CDR1 is MNHNS and CDR2 SASEGT. The CDR3 is 13 residues long. Trimming left V 6 bases short and J 8 bases short, with 14 bases between. CDR3 sequence reads: CASRAQDWEPQHF. CDR3 in DNA: TGTGCCAGCAGGGCACAGGATTGGGAGCCCCAGCATTTT.

The rearrangement uses TRBV2 and TRBJ1-1; D is possibly TRBD1 (5 bases). Germline V gene lookup returns CDR1 SNHLY and CDR2 FYNNEI. Deletions cut 6 bases from V and 2 bases from J, with 7 bases between. The CDR3 loop spans 12 amino acids. The CDR3, as DNA: TGTGCCAGCAGGACAGTTAACACTGAAGCTTTCTTT. Translated, it gives CASRTVNTEAFF.

The V call is TRBV4-1, the J call TRBJ2-1; the match to TRBD1 covers 8 bases. In germline, CDR1 is MGHRA, CDR2 YSYEKL. The V and J ends lost 1 base and 3 bases, in that order; junction bases with no gene match: 5. The CDR3 has 16 residues. In DNA, the CDR3 is TGCGCCAGCAGCCAAGGGACAGGGAACCGCTACAATGAGCAGTTCTTC. It specifies CASSQGTGNRYNEQFF.

CDR3 loop: CAWEVGVNNSPLHF. As DNA, the CDR3 is TGTGCCTGGGAAGTGGGAGTAAATAATTCACCCCTCCACTTT. The chain is built from TRBV30 and TRBJ1-6; D call uncertain. This CDR3 has 14 residues. V gave up 5 bases and J gave up 5 bases, with 13 bases separating them. CDR1 is GTSNPN, CDR2 SVGIG, per germline (reference sequence). Full variable domain (missing parts from reference TRBV30 and TRBJ1-6): SQTIHQWPATLVQPVGSPLSLECTVEGTSNPNLYWYRQAAGRGLQLLFYSVGIGQISSEVPQNLSASRPQDRQFILSSKKLLLSDSGFYLCAWEVGVNNSPLHFGNGTRLTVT.

The chain employs TRBV7-8 and TRBJ2-7, with TRBD2 as a possible D gene (6 bases). Germline CDR1 is SGHVS and CDR2 is FQNEAQ. Deletions cut 6 bases from V and 6 bases from J, with 9 bases between. The CDR3 is made up of 11 amino acids. CDR3 in amino acids: CASRDGGEQYF. Here the CDR3 DNA reads TGTGCCAGCAGGGACGGGGGCGAGCAGTACTTC.

The V call is TRBV7-8, the J call TRBJ1-4, with TRBD1 identical over 10 bases. V lost 5 bases and J lost 0; bases outside the gene matches: 3. Germline V CDR1 and CDR2: SGHVS, FQNEAQ. This CDR3 spans 16 amino acids. This CDR3 reads CASSLGQGATNEKLFF. The CDR3 region has the DNA TGTGCCAGCAGCCTAGGACAGGGGGCAACTAATGAAAAACTGTTTTTT.

V usage is TRBV7-9 and J usage is TRBJ2-2; 9 positions match TRBD1. This CDR3 has 16 amino acids. Per germline, CDR1 SEHNR and CDR2 FQNEAQ (reference sequence). Trimming at V came to 5 bases and at J to 6 bases, leaving 10 bases not matched to a gene. The CDR3 here is CASSHTGTGPSGELFF. The CDR3 DNA sequence: TGTGCCAGCAGCCATACCGGGACAGGGCCCTCCGGGGAGCTGTTTTTT.

This clone occurred a few times. The chain recombines TRBV9 with TRBJ2-2; 9 nucleotides match TRBD2. The CDR3 length is 17 residues. V lost 0 bases, J lost 6 bases, and 9 bases stayed unmatched. Germline CDR1 SGDLS, CDR2 YYNGEE. DNA for the CDR3: TGTGCCAGCAGCGTAGCGGCGGGGGGGCGAATGTCCGGGGAGCTGTTTTTT. This sequence encodes CASSVAAGGRMSGELFF.

As regards this clone: The same CDR3 is also encoded by other DNA sequences in this sample. This chain links TRBV5-1 with TRBJ1-5; no firm D call. The CDR3 extends over 13 amino acids. Trimming pared 0 bases from V and 4 bases from J, leaving 5 bases between. Looked up from germline, CDR1 is SGHRS and CDR2 is YFSETQ. CDR3 in amino acids: CASSLDRNQPQHF. In DNA, the CDR3 is TGCGCCAGCAGCTTGGACAGAAATCAGCCCCAGCATTTT.

The gene calls are TRBV4-1 and TRBJ2-7; TRBD2 matches at 9 bases. Germline V gene sequence: CDR1 MGHRA, CDR2 YSYEKL. The CDR3 runs 17 residues. Germline trimming cut 5 bases from V and 2 bases from J; bases unmatched to any gene: 13. The CDR3 DNA is TGCGCCAGCAGCTCGTACCGTAGCGGGGGCCCACCCTACGAGCAGTACTTC. Its protein is CASSSYRSGGPPYEQYF.

The J gene is TRBJ1-4, the V gene TRBV4-1; perhaps TRBD1 as D (6 bases). The CDR3 is 16 amino acids. Trimming removed 5 bases at V and 8 bases at J, with 21 bases between. The germline V gene encodes CDR1 MGHRA and CDR2 YSYEKL. The CDR3 DNA reads as TGCGCCAGCAGCGTCAGTACAGGGATGATGGGGGAAAAACTGTTTTTT. Amino acid sequence: CASSVSTGMMGEKLFF.

This clone was observed a few times. Because the CDR3's place on the DNA is in doubt, the DNA is left out and the CDR3 is given as listed by TCRdb. This chain links TRBV12-5 with TRBJ2-7. The CDR3 contains 12 residues when both ends are counted. Germline assignment: CDR1 LGHNT and CDR2 FRNRAP. The CDR3 protein is CASGFWEWEQYF.